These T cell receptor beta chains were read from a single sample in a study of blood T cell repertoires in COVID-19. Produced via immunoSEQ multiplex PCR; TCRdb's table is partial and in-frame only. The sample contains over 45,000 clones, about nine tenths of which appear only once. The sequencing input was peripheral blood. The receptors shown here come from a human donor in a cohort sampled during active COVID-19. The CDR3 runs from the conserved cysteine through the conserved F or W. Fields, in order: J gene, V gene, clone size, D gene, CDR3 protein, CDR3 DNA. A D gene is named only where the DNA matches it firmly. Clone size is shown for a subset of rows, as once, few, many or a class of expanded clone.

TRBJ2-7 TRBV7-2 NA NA CASSLFLQGYEQYF TGTGCCAGCAGCTTATTCCTACAGGGTTACGAGCAGTACTTC
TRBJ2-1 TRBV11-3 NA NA CASSPEAAYNEQFF TGTGCCAGCAGCCCGGAAGCGGCTTACAATGAGCAGTTCTTC
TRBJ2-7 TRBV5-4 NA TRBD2 CASSSRSGSSYEQYF TGTGCCAGCAGCTCCCGTAGCGGGAGTTCCTACGAGCAGTACTTC
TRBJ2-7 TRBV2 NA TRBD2 CASSETSVGPYEQYF TGTGCCAGCAGTGAAACTAGCGTGGGTCCCTACGAGCAGTACTTC
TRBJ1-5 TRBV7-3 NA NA CASSLAAGNQPQHF TGTGCCAGCAGCTTAGCCGCGGGCAATCAGCCCCAGCATTTT
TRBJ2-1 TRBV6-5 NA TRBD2 CASRRLAGSYNEQFF TGTGCCAGCAGGAGACTAGCGGGTTCCTACAATGAGCAGTTCTTC
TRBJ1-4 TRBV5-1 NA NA CASSLLGQSFTNEKLFF TGCGCCAGCAGCTTGCTAGGACAGTCCTTTACTAATGAAAAACTGTTTTTT
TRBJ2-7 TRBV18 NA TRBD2 CASSPPRRLATYEQYF TGTGCCAGCTCACCACCGAGGCGACTAGCAACCTACGAGCAGTACTTC
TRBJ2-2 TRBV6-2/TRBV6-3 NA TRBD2 CASSYSSLAGVNTGELFF TGTGCCAGCAGTTACTCGTCCCTAGCGGGGGTAAACACCGGGGAGCTGTTTTTT
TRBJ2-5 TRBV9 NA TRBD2 CASSVGGAGGPVETQYF TGTGCCAGCAGCGTAGGAGGGGCGGGAGGGCCGGTGGAGACCCAGTACTTC
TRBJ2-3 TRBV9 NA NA CASSVGGRFSTDTQYF TGTGCCAGCAGCGTAGGTGGCAGATTTAGCACAGATACGCAGTATTTT
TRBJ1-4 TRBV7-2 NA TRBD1 CASSSGPGQTNEKLFF TGTGCCAGCAGCTCCGGGCCGGGACAGACTAATGAAAAACTGTTTTTT
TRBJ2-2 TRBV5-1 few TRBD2 CASSDPSGGGELFF TGCGCCAGCAGCGATCCTAGCGGGGGTGGGGAGCTGTTTTTT
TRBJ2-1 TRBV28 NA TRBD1 CASSLRGQGAREQFF TGTGCCAGCAGTTTAAGGGGACAGGGGGCGCGTGAGCAGTTCTTC
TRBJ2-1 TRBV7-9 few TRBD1 CASSLYRGNEQFF TGTGCCAGCAGCCTGTACAGGGGCAATGAGCAGTTCTTC
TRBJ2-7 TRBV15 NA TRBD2 CATSRDVRGLPRYEQYF TGTGCCACCAGCAGAGATGTGAGGGGACTACCCCGCTACGAGCAGTACTTC
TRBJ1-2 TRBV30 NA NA CANAHGQGYTF TGTGCCAACGCACATGGGCAGGGCTACACCTTC
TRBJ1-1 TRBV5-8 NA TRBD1 CASSPGQGVKGTEAFF TGTGCCAGCAGCCCGGGACAGGGGGTGAAAGGCACTGAAGCTTTCTTT
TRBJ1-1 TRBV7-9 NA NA CASSLLRGALTEAFF TGTGCCAGCAGCTTATTACGGGGGGCGCTTACTGAAGCTTTCTTT
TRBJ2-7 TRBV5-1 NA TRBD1 CASSETGYTHYEQYF TGCGCCAGCAGCGAGACAGGGTACACCCACTACGAGCAGTACTTC
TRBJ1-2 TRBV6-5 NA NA CASSYSPGFGYTF TGTGCCAGCAGTTACTCGCCGGGATTTGGCTACACCTTC
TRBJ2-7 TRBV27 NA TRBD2 CASRLLAGVLEQYF TGTGCCAGCAGACTCCTAGCGGGAGTGCTCGAGCAGTACTTC
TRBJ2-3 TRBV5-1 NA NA CASSLPSDTQYF TGCGCCAGCAGCTTGCCATCAGATACGCAGTATTTT
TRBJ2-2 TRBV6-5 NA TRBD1 CASSPQTGWTGELFF TGTGCCAGCAGTCCGCAGACAGGGTGGACCGGGGAGCTGTTTTTT
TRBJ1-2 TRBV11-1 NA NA CASSLYQGIPAYGYTF TGTGCCAGCAGCTTATACCAGGGTATTCCCGCCTATGGCTACACCTTC
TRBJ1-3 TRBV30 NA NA CAWLNLQGSDTIYF TGTGCCTGGCTAAATTTACAGGGCTCAGACACCATATATTTT
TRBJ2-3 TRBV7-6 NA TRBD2 CASSLSGLAGAIDTQYF TGTGCCAGCAGCCTCTCGGGACTAGCGGGAGCTATAGATACGCAGTATTTT
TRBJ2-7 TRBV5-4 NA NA CASSKGSGYEQYF TGTGCCAGCAGCAAGGGTAGCGGCTACGAGCAGTACTTC
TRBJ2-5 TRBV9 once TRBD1 CASSVRGFSETQYF TGTGCCAGCAGCGTCAGGGGGTTTTCAGAGACCCAGTACTTC
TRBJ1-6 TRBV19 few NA CASSIGWRQTGSPLHF TGTGCCAGTAGTATAGGATGGCGCCAAACGGGGTCACCCCTCCACTTT
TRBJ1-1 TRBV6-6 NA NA CASSWGGAETEAFF TGTGCCAGCAGTTGGGGGGGCGCGGAAACTGAAGCTTTCTTT
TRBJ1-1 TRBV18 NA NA CASSPGAGRFF TGTGCCAGCTCACCAGGCGCAGGGCGATTCTTT
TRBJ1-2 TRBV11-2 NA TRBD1 CASSLSTGGSGYTF TGTGCCAGCAGCCTTTCCACAGGGGGCAGTGGCTACACCTTC
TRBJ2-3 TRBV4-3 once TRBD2 CASSQAGGLGDTQYF TGCGCCAGCAGCCAAGCGGGGGGTTTGGGAGATACGCAGTATTTT
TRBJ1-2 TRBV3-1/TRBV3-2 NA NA CASSPNRDGYTF TGTGCCAGCAGCCCGAACCGGGATGGCTACACCTTC
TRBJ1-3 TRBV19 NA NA CASSIGQLGGNTIYF TGTGCCAGTAGTATCGGCCAGCTAGGTGGAAACACCATATATTTT
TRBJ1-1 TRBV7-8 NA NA CASSLLGATEAFF TGTGCCAGCAGCTTATTGGGGGCGACAGAAGCTTTCTTT
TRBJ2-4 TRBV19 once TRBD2 CASRRPGTSGQIQYF TGTGCCAGTAGGAGGCCGGGGACTAGCGGGCAGATTCAGTACTTC
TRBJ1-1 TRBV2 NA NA CASRSFAGRQQGAFF TGTGCCAGCAGATCTTTCGCCGGGCGACAGCAGGGAGCTTTCTTT
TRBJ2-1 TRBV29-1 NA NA CSVEDFTGSNNEQFF TGCAGCGTTGAAGACTTCACAGGGAGCAACAATGAGCAGTTCTTC
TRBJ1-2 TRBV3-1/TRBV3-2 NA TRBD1 CASNRDRGQFTF TGTGCCAGCAACAGGGACAGGGGGCAGTTTACCTTC
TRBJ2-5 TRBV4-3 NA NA CASSQGVSGVQETQYF TGCGCCAGCAGCCAAGGTGTAAGCGGAGTCCAAGAGACCCAGTACTTC
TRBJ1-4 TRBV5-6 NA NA CASSLRGGGAGLGVEKLFF TGTGCCAGCAGCCTGCGGGGGGGAGGGGCCGGTCTTGGGGTTGAAAAACTGTTTTTT